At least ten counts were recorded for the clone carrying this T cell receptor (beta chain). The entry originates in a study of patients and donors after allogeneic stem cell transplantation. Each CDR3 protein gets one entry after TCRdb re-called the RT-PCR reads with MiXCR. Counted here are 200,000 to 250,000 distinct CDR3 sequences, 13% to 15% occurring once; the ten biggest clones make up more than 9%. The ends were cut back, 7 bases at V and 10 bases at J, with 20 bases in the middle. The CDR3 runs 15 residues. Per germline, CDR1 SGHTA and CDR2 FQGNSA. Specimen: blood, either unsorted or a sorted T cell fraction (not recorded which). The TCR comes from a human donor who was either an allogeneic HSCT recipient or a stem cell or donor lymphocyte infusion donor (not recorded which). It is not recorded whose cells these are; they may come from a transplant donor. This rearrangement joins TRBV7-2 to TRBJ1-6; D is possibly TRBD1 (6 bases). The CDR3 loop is CASTREAQGDSPLHF. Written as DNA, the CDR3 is TGTGCCAGCACCAGAGAGGCACAGGGCGACTCACCCCTCCACTTT. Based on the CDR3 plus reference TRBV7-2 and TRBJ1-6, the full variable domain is GAGVSQSPSNKVTEKGKDVELRCDPISGHTALYWYRQSLGQGLEFLIYFQGNSAPDKSGLPSDRFSAERTGGSVSTLTIQRTQQEDSAVYLCASTREAQGDSPLHFGNGTRLTVT.